This T cell receptor beta chain was sequenced in a study of molecular identifiers for immune sequencing clone quantification. Study-level background: Four portions were sequenced after RNA from roughly 20,000 or 100,000 naive CD8 cells was split five ways in replicates.

The CD8+CD4-CCR7+CD45RA+ phenotype defined the sorted naive CD8 T cells. Germline V gene data show CDR1 as MDHEN and CDR2 as SYDVKM. The V and J ends lost 5 bases and 7 bases, in that order; junction bases with no gene match: 8. CDR3 length: 15 residues. Bulk TCR libraries were made with methods that had been previously described and with listed TCR primers. TCRdb analysed the PCR reads with MiXCR anew, one entry per CDR3 protein. Among about 500,000 distinct CDR3 sequences listed, roughly 24% were seen once. This receptor was obtained from a human donor in good health. Some libraries in this study had Jurkat cell RNA spiked in. The V gene is TRBV28, the J gene TRBJ1-6; TRBD1 agrees at 7 bases. The sample taken for sequencing was naive CD8+ T cells from blood, with Jurkat cell RNA spiked in. Subset given: FACS-sorted CD8+CD4-CCR7+CD45RA+ naive T cells. Here the CDR3 DNA reads TGTGCCAGCAGTATCACCGGGACAGCAAATTCACCCCTCCACTTT. Encoded protein: CASSITGTANSPLHF.